These 32 T cell receptor beta chains share one sample of origin, sequenced in a study. TCRdb processed the 5' RACE reads anew with MiXCR; each CDR3 protein has one entry. Here the sample spans roughly 45,000 distinct CDR3 sequences, around 30% being singletons. The sequenced material came from tumor-infiltrating memory CD4+ T cells sorted from the breast tumor. As for subset: memory CD4+ T cells, CD4+CD45RO+CD25-. These receptors all come from a female donor with breast cancer.

The chain carries TRBV15 and TRBJ2-1; either TRBD1 or TRBD2 may supply D (6 bases each). Germline CDR1 LNHNV, CDR2 YYDKDF (reference sequence). The CDR3 runs to 17 residues. Trimming pared 7 bases from V and 5 bases from J, leaving 24 bases between. The CDR3 sequence: CATTLGRFGGRDNEQFF. For the CDR3, the DNA is TGTGCCACCACGCTCGGGCGATTCGGGGGCCGCGACAATGAGCAGTTCTTC. Full variable domain (rest looked up from reference TRBV15 and TRBJ2-1): DAMVIQNPRYQVTQFGKPVTLSCSQTLNHNVMYWYQQKSSQAPKLLFHYYDKDFNNEADTPDNFQSRRPNTSFCFLDIRSPGLGDTAMYLCATTLGRFGGRDNEQFFGPGTRLTVL.

This clonotype occurred a few times. The CDR3 DNA reads TGTGCCAGCAGCTATGACTCCTATGGCTACACCTTC. Translation: CASSYDSYGYTF. This chain links TRBV6-5 with TRBJ1-2; unclear D gene. Per germline, CDR1 MNHEY and CDR2 SVGAGI. Trimming left V 6 bases short and J 4 bases short, with 9 bases between. CDR3 length: 12 amino acids.

The sample holds one count of this clonotype. The CDR3 nucleotides read TGTGCCAGCAGCTTTGGGACAGCCAACACCGGGGAGCTGTTTTTT. Translation: CASSFGTANTGELFF. This chain uses TRBV7-9 with TRBJ2-2; 7 bases line up with TRBD1. CDR1 is SEHNR, CDR2 FQNEAQ, per germline (reference sequence). This CDR3 contains 15 residues. Losses at the gene ends were 3 bases for V and 2 bases for J; bases not matched to a gene: 3.

This clonotype occurred once. Germline is not matched at one junction end, which may reflect a read error. The rearrangement joins TRBV9 to TRBJ2-2, with D unresolved. Germline CDR1 and CDR2: SGDLS and YYNGEE. CDR3 length equals 13 residues. Written as DNA, the CDR3 is TGTGCCAGCATCGTAGAGAGCGCCGGGGAGCTGTTTTTT. This codes for CASIVESAGELFF.

This clonotype has more than one count but fewer than ten. This chain connects TRBV20-1 to TRBJ2-5; no reliable D call. With 0 bases removed from V and 3 bases from J, the gap between germline ends came to 11 bases. The CDR3 has 14 amino acids. Germline lookup yields CDR1 DFQATT and CDR2 SNEGSKA (reference sequence). This CDR3 reads CSARDWMAKETQYF. CDR3 DNA sequence: TGCAGTGCTAGAGATTGGATGGCCAAAGAGACCCAGTACTTC.

V usage is TRBV24-1 and J usage is TRBJ1-1; D call uncertain. CDR1 KGHDR and CDR2 SFDVKD come from the germline V gene. The CDR3 has 13 amino acids. V lost 5 bases and J 1 base, leaving 7 bases between the germline ends. CDR3 sequence: CATSASGNTEAFF. The CDR3 DNA reads TGTGCCACCAGTGCATCAGGGAACACTGAAGCTTTCTTT.

This clonotype was seen more than once but under ten times. The V and J genes are TRBV7-9 and TRBJ1-4, with unresolved D. Germline loops: CDR1 SEHNR, CDR2 FQNEAQ (reference sequence). The CDR3 is 14 residues long. Trimming shortened V by 10 bases and J by 8 bases, and 20 bases separated the two germline ends. CDR3 in DNA: TGTGCCATTCATCCAGAGGGTATTGAGGAAAAACTGTTTTTT. This sequence encodes CAIHPEGIEEKLFF.

This clonotype has a single count. A much larger clone is a single base away; this may be a read error. The gene calls are TRBV29-1 and TRBJ2-1; D is unresolved. CDR1 SQVTM and CDR2 ANQGSEA come from the germline V gene. The CDR3 is 15 amino acids. Trimming removed 6 bases from V and 2 bases from J, with 17 bases in between. CDR3: CSVESRSSTYNEQFF. As DNA, the CDR3 is TGCAGCGTCGAGAGTCGGAGTAGCACCTACAATGAGCAGTTCTTC.

This clonotype was seen more than once but under ten times. The chain employs TRBV4-1 and TRBJ2-3, with TRBD2 matching over 10 bases. This CDR3 is 17 amino acids long. CDR1 and CDR2 (germline): MGHRA, YSYEKL. J lost 12 bases, V lost 4 bases, and 19 bases had no gene match. The CDR3 nucleotides are TGCGCCAGCAGCCGCCGACCTGAACTACTAGCGGGGACAATACAGTATTTT. It yields the protein CASSRRPELLAGTIQYF.

The chain employs TRBV28 and TRBJ1-2; a possible D gene is TRBD1 (5 bases). The CDR3 has 11 residues. Trimming took 8 bases from V and 5 from J, leaving 9 bases between them. CDR1 MDHEN and CDR2 SYDVKM come from the germline V gene. CDR3 bases: TGTGCCAGCCAAAGACAGTATGGCTACACCTTC. This gives the protein CASQRQYGYTF.

Turning to this clonotype: The conserved phenylalanine or tryptophan normally closing the CDR3 is absent here, so this likely arose from a read error. The chain joins TRBV15 to TRBJ1-5; 7 positions agree with TRBD1. The CDR3 length is 17 residues. V trimming: 1 base; J trimming: 1 base; junction bases outside the gene matches: 7. Germline values: CDR1 LNHNV, CDR2 YYDKDF (reference sequence). CDR3 in DNA: TGTGCCACCAGCAGAGTGACGTTGGGACAGAGCAATCAGCCCCAGCATGTT. Protein sequence: CATSRVTLGQSNQPQHV.

Comment on this clonotype: Relative to the germline gene, one junction end is altered; a read error may explain this. This chain joins TRBV5-1 and TRBJ2-3; D possibly corresponds to TRBD1 (6 bases). Germline CDR1 SGHRS, CDR2 YFSETQ. This CDR3 contains 16 residues. CDR3 sequence (DNA): TGCGCCAGTAGCTTGACCGACAGGTTGGGGCCAGATACGCAGTATTTT. It yields the protein CASSLTDRLGPDTQYF.

The CDR3 loop is CASRTPAGADTQYF. The CDR3 nucleotides are TGTGCCAGCAGAACCCCGGCAGGGGCTGATACGCAGTATTTT. The rearrangement links TRBV27 to TRBJ2-3; perhaps TRBD1 as D (6 bases). This CDR3 has 14 amino acids. The ends were cut back, 6 bases at V and 6 bases at J, with 16 bases in the middle. Germline CDR1 is MNHEY and CDR2 is SMNVEV (reference sequence).

This clonotype was seen repeatedly, ten times or more. The V and J genes are TRBV28 and TRBJ2-2, with 8 bases fitting TRBD2. V was pared by 6 bases and J by 1 base, with 10 bases of the junction left unmatched. Germline V gives CDR1 MDHEN, CDR2 SYDVKM. The CDR3 consists of 17 residues. The CDR3 nucleotides are TGTGCCAGCAGACCGGGAGGCCTAGCGGGGAACACCGGGGAGCTGTTTTTT. Amino acid sequence: CASRPGGLAGNTGELFF. Full variable domain (missing parts from reference TRBV28 and TRBJ2-2): DVKVTQSSRYLVKRTGEKVFLECVQDMDHENMFWYRQDPGLGLRLIYFSYDVKMKEKGDIPEGYSVSREKKERFSLILESASTNQTSMYLCASRPGGLAGNTGELFFGEGSRLTVL.

To note about this clonotype: Sequence at one end of the junction differs from germline and may be a read error. This chain joins TRBV20-1 and TRBJ1-2; tentative D call: TRBD1 (5 bases). The CDR3 has 15 residues. Germline V lookup: CDR1 DFQATT, CDR2 SNEGSKA (reference sequence). The CDR3 reads CSTSFRERGWYGYTF. CDR3 sequence (DNA): TGCAGTACTAGTTTTCGGGAAAGGGGTTGGTATGGCTACACCTTC.

There are a few counts of this clonotype. The chain is built from TRBV7-6 and TRBJ1-1; D gene uncertain. Trimming removed 4 bases from V and 0 bases from J, with 9 bases in between. The germline V gene has CDR1 SGHVS and CDR2 FNYEAQ. The CDR3 runs to 14 residues. The CDR3 DNA is TGTGCCAGCAGCTCACAGATAATGAACACTGAAGCTTTCTTT. Amino acid sequence: CASSSQIMNTEAFF.

This clonotype was detected once. A read error may produce the germline difference seen at one junction end. V is TRBV20-1 and J is TRBJ2-7; 8 bases agree with TRBD1. This CDR3 has 14 amino acids. Looked up from germline, CDR1 is DFQATT and CDR2 is SNEGSKA (reference sequence). The CDR3 nucleotides are TGCGGTGCTAGGTCCCAGGGGGCCTCCTACGAGCAGTACTTC. Its translation is CGARSQGASYEQYF.

Notes on this clonotype: A read error may explain this, as a much larger clone is one base away. This CDR3 reads CTSSPTGTGNEQYF. The CDR3 coding sequence is TGTACCAGCAGTCCCACCGGGACAGGGAACGAGCAGTACTTC. The chain employs TRBV27 and TRBJ2-7; TRBD1 agrees at 9 bases. The germline V gene has CDR1 MNHEY and CDR2 SMNVEV (reference sequence). The CDR3 is 14 residues long.

This clonotype was seen a few times. The genes are TRBV12-3 or TRBV12-4 and TRBJ2-1, with D possibly being TRBD2 (5 bases). The CDR3 contains 15 residues. V lost 5 bases and J 4 bases, leaving 15 bases between the germline ends. CDR3: CASSHGNGVYNEQFF. In DNA form, the CDR3 reads TGTGCCAGCAGTCACGGGAACGGGGTATACAATGAGCAGTTCTTC.

In its sample, this clonotype was seen many times. This rearrangement joins TRBV27 to TRBJ2-7; D ambiguous. CDR1 MNHEY and CDR2 SMNVEV come from the germline V gene (reference sequence). Trimming took 8 bases from V and 2 from J, leaving 10 bases between them. The CDR3 is made up of 12 amino acids. CDR3 DNA: TGTGCCAGCTACAGTCCGACCTACGAGCAGTACTTC. Translating it yields CASYSPTYEQYF.

This clonotype occurred a few times. The chain has TRBV7-9 and TRBJ2-1, with 8 bases that match TRBD1. The germline CDR1 and CDR2 sequences are SEHNR and FQNEAQ (reference sequence). This CDR3 region has 17 residues. Trimming at V came to 1 base and at J to 6 bases, leaving 11 bases not matched to a gene. The CDR3 DNA reads TGTGCCAGCAGCTTAGTGCTGGGGACAGGTCCAAGCAATGAGCAGTTCTTC. Its protein product is CASSLVLGTGPSNEQFF.

The chain uses TRBV12-3 or TRBV12-4 and TRBJ2-4; TRBD1 agrees at 8 bases. The CDR3 is 11 amino acids. The V and J ends lost 7 bases and 13 bases, in that order; junction bases with no gene match: 6. CDR3 protein: CASTDGQGQYF. In nucleotides, the CDR3 is TGTGCCAGCACTGACGGACAGGGCCAGTACTTC.

The V call is TRBV7-3, the J call TRBJ2-3; D perhaps matches TRBD2 (5 bases). The length of the CDR3 is 14 residues. The ends were cut back, 5 bases at V and 1 base at J, with 10 bases in the middle. Germline V gene lookup returns CDR1 SGHTA and CDR2 FQGTGA. CDR3 nucleotide sequence: TGTGCCAGCAGCCCGCTAGCCCGCACAGATACGCAGTATTTT. Protein sequence: CASSPLARTDTQYF. Using reference TRBV7-3 and TRBJ2-3 for the parts outside the CDR3, the full variable domain is GAGVSQTPSNKVTEKGKYVELRCDPISGHTALYWYRQSLGQGPEFLIYFQGTGAADDSGLPNDRFFAVRPEGSVSTLKIQRTERGDSAVYLCASSPLARTDTQYFGPGTRLTVL.

The chain employs TRBV5-1 and TRBJ2-6; D not certain. The germline gives CDR1 SGHRS, CDR2 YFSETQ. Trimming took 2 bases from V and 0 from J, leaving 9 bases between them. The CDR3 sequence is 16 residues long. The CDR3 DNA reads as TGCGCCAGCAGCTTAAGGCCGATCTCTGGGGCCAACGTCCTGACTTTC. It codes for CASSLRPISGANVLTF.

There are a few counts of this clonotype. V and J are TRBV6-5 and TRBJ2-5, with 7 bases lining up with TRBD1. This CDR3 is 14 amino acids long. CDR1 MNHEY and CDR2 SVGAGI come from the germline V gene. The V and J ends lost 7 bases and 3 bases, in that order; junction bases with no gene match: 8. CDR3 amino acids: CASTPPGQKETQYF. In nucleotides, the CDR3 is TGTGCCAGCACCCCTCCGGGACAGAAAGAGACCCAGTACTTC.

This clonotype was seen more than once but under ten times. The chain uses TRBV6-1 and TRBJ2-3; D possibly corresponds to TRBD2 (6 bases). Trimming pared 6 bases from V and 8 bases from J, leaving 21 bases between. Per germline, CDR1 MNHNS and CDR2 SASEGT. The CDR3 is 15 residues long. This chain's CDR3 is CASSAYSRGGVTQYF. The CDR3 nucleotides are TGTGCCAGCAGCGCCTACTCGCGGGGAGGCGTTACGCAGTATTTT.

This clonotype was seen a handful of times. The rearrangement links TRBV10-1 to TRBJ2-2; no reliable D call. The CDR3 is 14 residues long. Trimming took off 0 bases at V and 4 bases at J, with 6 bases between the two ends. Per germline, CDR1 WNHNN and CDR2 SYGVQD (reference sequence). CDR3 sequence (DNA): TGCGCCAGCAGTGAGTCGTATGGCACCGGGGAGCTGTTTTTT. Translating gives CASSESYGTGELFF.

The V gene is TRBV13, the J gene TRBJ2-3; 8 positions match TRBD2. The CDR3 sequence is 15 residues long. With V trimmed by 5 bases and J by 3 bases, 7 bases remained unmatched. CDR1 is PRHDT, CDR2 FYEKMQ, per germline (reference sequence). CDR3 protein: CASSPPGGATDTQYF. CDR3 DNA sequence: TGTGCCAGCAGCCCCCCGGGAGGGGCTACAGATACGCAGTATTTT.

This clonotype was recorded a few times. J is TRBJ2-5 and V is TRBV24-1, with a weak D call TRBD1 (6 bases). Germline loops: CDR1 KGHDR, CDR2 SFDVKD. The CDR3 has 16 residues. Trimming removed 9 bases at V and 5 bases at J, with 24 bases between. In nucleotides, the CDR3 is TGTGCCACCGGCGGATCACAGGGAACACCCAGCGAGACCCAGTACTTC. This gives the protein CATGGSQGTPSETQYF.

This clonotype was observed a handful of times. V and J are TRBV7-2 and TRBJ2-1; D is tentatively TRBD1 or TRBD2 (5 bases each). V shed 1 base and J shed 2 bases, with 9 bases lying between them. The germline V gene has CDR1 SGHTA and CDR2 FQGNSA. This CDR3 has 15 amino acids. The CDR3 coding sequence is TGTGCCAGCAGCTTAGGTCGGGGCCCCTACAATGAGCAGTTCTTC. Amino acid sequence: CASSLGRGPYNEQFF.

This clonotype has at least ten counts. The chain couples TRBV5-6 to TRBJ1-5; no definite D call. The ends were cut back, 3 bases at V and 3 bases at J, with 7 bases in the middle. CDR1 and CDR2 (germline): SGHDT, YYEEEE. The CDR3 consists of 13 residues. Here the CDR3 DNA reads TGTGCCAGCAGCTGGGGTTCCAATCAGCCCCAGCATTTT. Its translation: CASSWGSNQPQHF.

The genes are TRBV6-6 and TRBJ2-1; D uncertain. The germline gives CDR1 MNHNY, CDR2 SVGAGI (reference sequence). V lost 5 bases to trimming and J lost 6 bases, with 8 bases between them. The CDR3 totals 12 residues. CDR3 protein: CASSPRVNEQFF. DNA for the CDR3: TGTGCCAGCAGTCCCCGGGTCAATGAGCAGTTCTTC.